These T cell receptor beta chains were read from a single sample in a study of blood T cell repertoires in COVID-19. Profiled with immunoSEQ multiplex PCR; TCRdb holds only in-frame clones, not every one. This table holds 300,000 or so clones, over 75% found once. Sequences were obtained from PBMCs or T cells enriched from blood (not recorded which). Receptors were obtained from a woman aged 25 to 45 who had recovered from COVID-19. Both conserved end residues are part of each CDR3. Fields, in order: V gene, CDR3 length, clone size, J gene, D gene, CDR3 DNA, CDR3 protein. A D gene is named only where the DNA matches it firmly. Clone size is not always given. Where it is, it says once, few, many or a class for expanded clones.

TRBV7-8,17,.,TRBJ2-2,.,TGTGCCAGCAGCTTAGCACGCGGGGGCCCCGACACCGGGGAGCTGTTTTTT,CASSLARGGPDTGELFF
TRBV5-1,13,.,TRBJ2-5,.,TGCGCCAGCAGCTTAGGACTACAAGAGACCCAGTACTTC,CASSLGLQETQYF
TRBV4-3,13,.,TRBJ2-7,.,TGCGCCAGCAGCCAAGTTGGAGTTGGCGAGCAGTACTTC,CASSQVGVGEQYF
TRBV28,13,once,TRBJ2-7,TRBD2,TGTGCCAGCAGCTCTACTAGCGGATACGAGCAGTACTTC,CASSSTSGYEQYF
TRBV4-3,14,.,TRBJ1-4,.,TGCGCCAGCAGCCAGATGGGGGGGAATGCAAAACTGTTTTTT,CASSQMGGNAKLFF
TRBV4-3,16,.,TRBJ2-7,.,TGCGCCAGCAGCCAAACCCTAGGGAGTCATACCTACGAGCAGTACTTC,CASSQTLGSHTYEQYF
TRBV5-1,14,many,TRBJ2-7,TRBD2,TGCGCCAGCAGCTTCAGCGGGAGGGGCTACGAGCAGTACTTC,CASSFSGRGYEQYF
TRBV11-2,13,.,TRBJ1-1,.,TGTGCCAGCAGGCCACCCCCAGACACTGAAGCTTTCTTT,CASRPPPDTEAFF
TRBV12-3/TRBV12-4,12,.,TRBJ1-1,TRBD1,TGTGCCAGCAGTTTAAAGGGACAGAAAGCTTTCTTT,CASSLKGQKAFF
TRBV11-2,15,.,TRBJ2-7,.,TGTGCCAGCAGCTTAGAGTGGGCGGGAACCTACGAGCAGTACTTC,CASSLEWAGTYEQYF
TRBV5-4,15,.,TRBJ2-7,.,TGTGCCAGCAGCTCCGGAAAGGGGGACCCCTACGAGCAGTACTTC,CASSSGKGDPYEQYF